This TCR beta chain comes out of a study of OX40 agonist ivuxolimab in advanced cancers. Concerning this clone: Its antigen remains unknown.

The protocol was immunoSEQ multiplex PCR, while the TCRdb copy is restricted to in-frame clones and leaves out a portion. In the table there are about 60,000 clones, 85% of which are singletons. Findings of the study overall: There were, on average, more expanded clones in CD8+ T cells than in CD4+.

The V gene's germline CDR1 is MNHEY and CDR2 SVGAGI. V lost 5 bases and J lost 9, with 8 bases in between. The CDR3 totals 12 residues. Sequencing used CD4+ or CD8+ T cells sorted from blood, obtained in a trial of the OX40 agonist ivuxolimab. This sequence joins TRBV6-5 and TRBJ1-6, with D unclear. The receptor comes from an adult with an advanced solid tumor such as melanoma, head and neck, liver or kidney cancer. The CDR3 nucleotides read TGTGCCAGCAGTCCCCTAAGTTCACCCCTCCACTTT. It specifies CASSPLSSPLHF.